This entry lists 18 T cell receptor beta chains sequenced from one sample in a study of control samples from healthy donors and cancer patients. The protocol was immunoSEQ multiplex PCR, while the TCRdb copy is restricted to in-frame clones and leaves out a portion. The repertoire has 150,000 or so clones, just under 95% of them found once; the top ten carry approximately 4%. The specimen sequenced was blood. These TCRs come from a woman aged 60-75 years in good health.

The chain couples TRBV18 to TRBJ1-6, with TRBD1 identical over 9 bases. The CDR3 extends over 16 amino acids. Germline values: CDR1 KGHSH, CDR2 LQKENI. V lost 0 bases and J lost 7; bases outside the gene matches: 4. The CDR3 DNA is TGTGCCAGCTCACCACCGGGACAGGGTACGAATTCACCCCTCCACTTT. Protein sequence: CASSPPGQGTNSPLHF.

This chain links TRBV3-1 (or the pseudogene TRBV3-2) with TRBJ2-3; 10 nucleotides align to TRBD1. The junction had 5 bases not matched to a gene; V was cut back by 4 bases and J by 1 base. CDR3 length: 16 residues. Germline CDR1 is LGHDT and CDR2 is YNNKEL (reference sequence). The CDR3 reads CASSPDRGHGTDTQYF. Here the CDR3 DNA reads TGTGCCAGCAGCCCCGACAGGGGGCATGGCACAGATACGCAGTATTTT.

The V gene is TRBV7-2, the J gene TRBJ1-5; weak D call: TRBD1 (5 bases). Trimming cost V 5 bases and J 8 bases, with 13 bases left between them. The CDR3 has 13 amino acids. Germline CDR1 and CDR2: SGHTA and FQGNSA. The CDR3 reads CASSSRVREPQHF. The CDR3 DNA sequence: TGTGCCAGCAGCAGCAGGGTTAGGGAGCCCCAGCATTTT.

This clone was seen only once. This chain connects TRBV7-3 to TRBJ2-2, with D possibly TRBD2 on 6 matching bases. Trimming removed 4 bases from V and 5 bases from J, with 14 bases in between. The CDR3 is 15 amino acids. Per the germline V gene, CDR1 is SGHTA and CDR2 is FQGTGA. The CDR3 is CASSSNGGATGELFF. The CDR3 region has the DNA TGTGCCAGCAGCTCCAACGGCGGGGCTACCGGGGAGCTGTTTTTT.

The chain links TRBV27 to TRBJ1-2; 9 positions agree with TRBD1. V was clipped by 4 bases and J by 4 bases; unmatched bases: 4. CDR1 MNHEY and CDR2 SMNVEV come from the germline V gene (reference sequence). CDR3 length equals 14 residues. The CDR3: CASSSGQGLYGYTF. For the CDR3, the DNA is TGTGCCAGCAGTTCGGGACAGGGTCTCTATGGCTACACCTTC.

The chain combines TRBV9 with TRBJ1-6, with TRBD1 as a possible D gene (5 bases). Trimming pared 3 bases from V and 9 bases from J, leaving 16 bases between. Germline V gene sequence: CDR1 SGDLS, CDR2 YYNGEE. CDR3 size: 15 residues. This CDR3 is CASSAEGTGGSPLHF. The CDR3 coding sequence is TGTGCCAGCAGCGCCGAAGGTACTGGGGGTTCACCCCTCCACTTT.

The chain has TRBV3-1 (or the pseudogene TRBV3-2) and TRBJ2-5, with 12 bases that match TRBD2. Looked up from germline, CDR1 is LGHDT and CDR2 is YNNKEL (reference sequence). This CDR3 spans 14 amino acids. The V segment lost 2 bases and the J segment 13 bases; nucleotides outside the gene matches: 8. DNA for the CDR3: TGTGCCAGCAGCCAACGACTAGCGGGGGCCTTAGGGTACTTC. Protein: CASSQRLAGALGYF.

The gene calls are TRBV11-3 and TRBJ2-4, with TRBD1 as a possible D gene (6 bases). V shed 1 base and J shed 5 bases, with 9 bases lying between them. This CDR3 is built from 14 residues. Germline loops: CDR1 SGHNT, CDR2 YENEEA. The CDR3 coding sequence is TGTGCCAGCAGCTTAGGAGGGGGAGAAAACATTCAGTACTTC. Translated, it gives CASSLGGGENIQYF. The full variable domain, in which reference TRBV11-3 and TRBJ2-4 provide the parts outside the CDR3, is EAGVVQSPRYKIIEKKQPVAFWCNPISGHNTLYWYLQNLGQGPELLIRYENEEAVDDSQLPKDRFSAERLKGVDSTLKIQPAELGDSAVYLCASSLGGGENIQYFGAGTRLSVL.

V and J are TRBV7-2 and TRBJ1-4; the match to TRBD1 covers 7 bases. The CDR3 contains 13 residues. From germline, CDR1 is SGHTA and CDR2 FQGNSA. V lost 4 bases, J lost 11 bases, and 7 bases stayed unmatched. The CDR3, as DNA: TGTGCCAGCAGCTCCCGACAGGGTTTTAAACTGTTTTTT. Translating it yields CASSSRQGFKLFF.

For the CDR3, the DNA is TGTGCCAGCAGCACCAGAGGAGGGGCCGATACGCAGTATTTT. This translates into CASSTRGGADTQYF. This chain joins TRBV7-6 and TRBJ2-3, with a tentative D call TRBD2 (6 bases). This CDR3 is built from 14 residues. Germline-derived CDR1 and CDR2 are SGHVS and FNYEAQ. V lost 5 bases to trimming and J lost 6 bases, with 15 bases between them. The variable domain in full, completed from reference TRBV7-6 and TRBJ2-3, reads GAGVSQSPRYKVTKRGQDVALRCDPISGHVSLYWYRQALGQGPEFLTYFNYEAQQDKSGLPNDRFSAERPEGSISTLTIQRTEQRDSAMYRCASSTRGGADTQYFGPGTRLTVL.

The rearrangement joins TRBV27 to TRBJ1-2; a weak D match, TRBD1 (5 bases). This CDR3 region has 17 residues. Germline values: CDR1 MNHEY, CDR2 SMNVEV (reference sequence). Trimming removed 0 bases at V and 4 bases at J, with 18 bases between. Here the CDR3 reads CASSLSGRAPLGYGYTF. CDR3 nucleotides: TGTGCCAGCAGTTTATCTGGCAGGGCCCCCCTCGGCTATGGCTACACCTTC.

The rearrangement uses TRBV12-3 or TRBV12-4 and TRBJ2-3; D call uncertain. CDR3 length: 12 amino acids. V was cut by 6 bases and J by 5 bases, with 9 bases left in between. The CDR3 DNA reads as TGTGCCAGCAGGCGACTTTTAGATACGCAGTATTTT. Its protein is CASRRLLDTQYF.

The chain carries TRBV3-1 (or the pseudogene TRBV3-2) and TRBJ1-2, with TRBD1 matching 11 bases. V lost 5 bases to trimming and J lost 3 bases; unmatched junction nucleotides: 8. This CDR3 has 16 residues. Germline V gene data show CDR1 as LGHDT and CDR2 as YNNKEL (reference sequence). CDR3 nucleotides: TGTGCCAGCAGCGCCCGGACAGGGGGCATCTACTATGGCTACACCTTC. As protein: CASSARTGGIYYGYTF.

This clone appeared once. The chain couples TRBV6-2 or TRBV6-3 to TRBJ2-1; no reliable D call. This CDR3 spans 15 amino acids. Trimming took off 0 bases at V and 7 bases at J, with 13 bases between the two ends. Germline V lookup: CDR1 MNHEY, CDR2 SVGEGT. CDR3 amino acids: CASSYSSGVDNEQFF. The DNA for the CDR3 is TGTGCCAGCAGTTACTCGAGTGGGGTCGATAATGAGCAGTTCTTC.

The sample holds one count of this clone. This sequence joins TRBV7-2 and TRBJ2-5; TRBD2 matches at 9 bases. The CDR3 loop spans 15 amino acids. Trimming at V came to 1 base and at J to 2 bases, leaving 2 bases not matched to a gene. CDR1 and CDR2 from the germline V gene are SGHTA and FQGNSA. The CDR3 DNA follows: TGTGCCAGCAGCTTAGGTCTAGCGGGACAAGAGACCCAGTACTTC. Translated, it gives CASSLGLAGQETQYF.

This sequence joins TRBV5-6 and TRBJ2-5; D may be TRBD2 (5 bases). This CDR3 has 14 residues. The ends were cut back, 0 bases at V and 3 bases at J, with 9 bases in the middle. Germline values: CDR1 SGHDT, CDR2 YYEEEE. CDR3 nucleotide sequence: TGTGCCAGCAGCTTGGCCGGGGTTGAAGAGACCCAGTACTTC. Its protein is CASSLAGVEETQYF.

The chain links TRBV6-5 to TRBJ1-1; no clear D gene. This CDR3 has 11 residues. Trimming removed 9 bases from V and 4 bases from J, with 9 bases in between. Per germline, CDR1 MNHEY and CDR2 SVGAGI. The CDR3 is CASPEGTEAFF. CDR3 sequence (DNA): TGTGCCAGTCCAGAGGGCACTGAAGCTTTCTTT.

The chain couples TRBV19 to TRBJ1-5; D is uncertain. The CDR3 covers 15 residues. CDR1 is LNHDA, CDR2 SQIVND, per germline (reference sequence). Deletions cut 3 bases from V and 2 bases from J, with 11 bases between. CDR3 amino acids: CASSIVGGGNQPQHF. Written as DNA, the CDR3 is TGTGCCAGTAGTATTGTGGGAGGTGGCAATCAGCCCCAGCATTTT.